This TCR beta chain stems from a study of blood T cell repertoires in COVID-19. CDR1 is SNHLY and CDR2 is FYNNEI in the germline V gene. This CDR3 has 16 residues. The V segment lost 3 bases and the J segment 6 bases; nucleotides outside the gene matches: 6. How the authors handled the data: Estimates of nucleated cell counts were drawn from the amplification of reference gene primers. Libraries were prepared by immunoSEQ multiplex PCR; TCRdb keeps only in-frame clonotypes and omits some of them. The D gene and trimming were derived from the DNA, and the V and J assignments and clone size from that table. The sample shows roughly 49,000 clones, about 86% of them seen only once.

The source is an elderly woman with acute or convalescent COVID-19. The chain has TRBV2 and TRBJ2-2, with 11 bases identical to TRBD2. Sample: peripheral blood. The chain's CDR3 is CASSDIAGGAPGELFF. The CDR3 nucleotides read TGTGCCAGCAGTGATATAGCGGGGGGGGCCCCCGGGGAGCTGTTTTTT. The full variable domain, completed using reference TRBV2 and TRBJ2-2, is EPEVTQTPSHQVTQMGQEVILRCVPISNHLYFYWYRQILGQKVEFLVSFYNNEISEKSEIFDDQFSVERPDGSNFTLKIRSTKLEDSAMYFCASSDIAGGAPGELFFGEGSRLTVL.